Each of the 31 T cell receptor beta chains below was sequenced from the same sample in a study of CD8+ T cells in alopecia areata. Scientists pooled cutaneous lymph node cells and sorted them on CD4, CD8alpha, NKG2D, NKG2ACE and other markers. cDNA serving as the sequencing template came from extracted, reverse transcribed RNA. Assay used: immunoSEQ multiplex PCR; TCRdb lists only in-frame clones, some missing. The specimen has around 300,000 clones, none found just once. Input material: CD4+ T cells sorted from a lymph node. Receptors originate from a C3H/HeJ mouse with alopecia areata. For this mouse line, the MHC haplotype is H2-k.

This clone was observed a few times. Gene names and germline refer to mouse. The sequence runs out 4 residues before the end of the CDR3; the remainder is reconstructed from the germline J gene. This same CDR3 is encoded by further DNA sequences in the sample. This chain connects TRBV5 to TRBJ2-7; 9 bases are shared with TRBD2. The CDR3 has 17 residues. Germline CDR1 LGHNA, CDR2 YNLKQL (reference sequence). After removal of 0 bases from V and 0 bases from J, the junction contained 6 bases not matched to a gene. CDR3 sequence: CASSQDRTGGSSYEQYF. The sequenced CDR3 bases are TGTGCCAGCAGCCAAGATCGAACTGGGGGGAGCTCCTAT.

In this sample, this clone turned up a few times. Gene names and germline match the mouse. CDR3 bases read: TGTGCCAGCACCAGGGCGAGCACA. Protein sequence: CASTRAST. From start to end, the CDR3 is CASTRASTEVFF. V and J are TRBV13-3 and TRBJ1-1, with a weak D call TRBD1 (5 bases). The CDR3 goes on 4 residues after the read ends, and that part is filled in from the germline J gene. V gave up 6 bases and J gave up 4 bases, with 10 bases separating them. The CDR3 is made up of 12 amino acids. The germline V gene encodes CDR1 NNHDY and CDR2 SYVADS.

About this clone: Here the gene names and germline are mouse. Coverage ceases 4 residues before the CDR3 finishes, and the germline J gene fills in the end. The V call is TRBV13-1, the J call TRBJ1-2, with D possibly matching TRBD1 (6 bases). Germline CDR1 reads NSHNY; CDR2 reads SYGAGN. The CDR3 has 14 residues. Incomplete CDR3 DNA: TGTGCCAGCAGTGATGGTGGGGGGGCGCAC. Translated, it gives CASSDGGGAH. The whole CDR3 sequence is CASSDGGGAHDYTF.

Only a few counts were recorded for this clone. The gene names given are mouse names. The CDR3 goes on 4 residues after the read ends, and that part is filled in from the germline J gene. The chain has TRBV1 and TRBJ2-1; D gene ambiguous. V was trimmed by 3 bases and J by 2 bases, leaving 11 bases between them. Germline lookup yields CDR1 NSQYPW and CDR2 LRSPGD (reference sequence). This CDR3 is 15 amino acids long. The CDR3 region is CTCSAETNHYAEQFF. The sequenced part of the CDR3 DNA is TGCACCTGCAGTGCGGAGACAAACCACTATGCT.

For this clone: Gene names are the mouse ones. From the germline J gene comes the end of the CDR3, since the read stops 4 residues before it. The V and J genes are TRBV19 and TRBJ1-1; D may be TRBD1 (5 bases). The germline V gene has CDR1 FNHDT and CDR2 SITEND (reference sequence). Trimming removed 2 bases from V and 3 bases from J, with 11 bases in between. The CDR3 sequence is 14 residues long. This CDR3 reads CASSISGRDTEVFF. The sequenced CDR3 bases are TGTGCCAGCAGTATCTCAGGGAGGGACACA. The full variable domain, in which reference TRBV19 and TRBJ1-1 provide the parts outside the CDR3, is GGIITQTPKFLIGQEGQKLTLKCQQNFNHDTMYWYRQDSGKGLRLIYYSITENDLQKGDLSEGYDASREKKSSFSLTVTSAQKNEMAVFLCASSISGRDTEVFFGKGTRLTVV.

As concerns this clone: Here the gene names and germline are mouse. The DNA read from the CDR3 is TGTGCCAGCATTCCGACTGGGGGGGGGTATGCT. Amino acids: CASIPTGGGYA. The CDR3 reads in full as CASIPTGGGYAEQFF. The rearrangement uses TRBV19 and TRBJ2-1, with 11 positions matching TRBD2. The read stops 4 residues short of the end of the CDR3; the missing end is completed from the germline J gene. Germline V gene sequence: CDR1 FNHDT, CDR2 SITEND (reference sequence). The V gene end was trimmed by 6 bases and the J gene end by 4 bases; junction bases not matched to a gene: 6. The CDR3 extends over 15 amino acids.

Worth noting for this clone: No DNA is shown, since the ends of the CDR3 on it are uncertain; the CDR3 is the one TCRdb lists. Gene names are mouse gene names. V is TRBV23 and J is TRBJ2-1; the table's D call, TRBD1, was not checked against the DNA. Germline V gene data show CDR1 as KGHTA and CDR2 as FQNQQP. The CDR3 is made up of 16 amino acids, end residues included. CDR3 sequence reads: CAPAVGALTDYAEQFF.

This clone came up a few times. Mouse germline and gene names are used. Coverage ceases 4 residues before the CDR3 finishes, and the germline J gene fills in the end. The chain is built from TRBV5 and TRBJ2-1, with 7 bases lining up with TRBD1. CDR1 and CDR2 from the germline V gene are LGHNA and YNLKQL (reference sequence). The CDR3 consists of 16 residues. V gave up 4 bases and J gave up 3 bases; unmatched junction bases: 9. The CDR3 DNA, read in part, is TGTGCCAGCAGCCCTCTAGACAGGGCCCCCTATGCT. Amino acid sequence: CASSPLDRAPYA. The whole CDR3 region reads CASSPLDRAPYAEQFF.

As for this clone: These gene names are mouse names. Read data end 4 residues before the CDR3 end; the end is taken from the germline J gene. The rearrangement joins TRBV19 to TRBJ2-3; TRBD2 aligns across 11 bases. Germline trimming cut 2 bases from V and 3 bases from J; bases unmatched to any gene: 2. The V gene's germline CDR1 is FNHDT and CDR2 SITEND (reference sequence). This CDR3 contains 15 residues. CDR3 protein: CASSMRDWGAETLYF. The sequenced part of the CDR3 DNA is TGTGCCAGCAGTATGAGGGACTGGGGGGCAGAA. The full variable domain, its missing parts supplied by reference TRBV19 and TRBJ2-3, is GGIITQTPKFLIGQEGQKLTLKCQQNFNHDTMYWYRQDSGKGLRLIYYSITENDLQKGDLSEGYDASREKKSSFSLTVTSAQKNEMAVFLCASSMRDWGAETLYFGSGTRLTVL.

As regards this clone: Germline and genes: mouse. The read halts 4 residues ahead of the CDR3 end, with the missing end drawn from the germline J gene. The chain links TRBV31 to TRBJ2-2; 7 positions match TRBD2. The germline gives CDR1 GKSSPN, CDR2 SITVG. V trimming: 1 base; J trimming: 0 bases; junction bases outside the gene matches: 2. This CDR3 region has 15 residues. Partial CDR3 DNA: TGTGCCTGGAGTCATGGGGGGTCAAACACCGGG. Residues: CAWSHGGSNTG. The complete CDR3 protein is CAWSHGGSNTGQLYF.

With respect to this clone: Gene names follow the mouse nomenclature. The read falls 4 residues short of the CDR3 end, and the missing part is taken from the germline J gene. Other nucleotide sequences from this sample produce the same CDR3. The V call is TRBV12-1, the J call TRBJ2-5, with D possibly matching TRBD1 (6 bases). V was cut by 1 base and J by 3 bases, with 7 bases left in between. The CDR3 totals 13 residues. The germline CDR1 and CDR2 sequences are SGHSN and HYEKVE. This chain's CDR3 is CASSLGQQDTQYF. Partial CDR3 DNA: TGTGCCAGCTCTCTGGGACAACAAGAC. The variable domain in full, with the rest retrieved from reference TRBV12-1 and TRBJ2-5, is DSGVVQSPRHIIKEKGGRSVLTCIPISGHSNVVWYQQTLGKELKFLIQHYEKVERDKGFLPSRFSVQQFDDYHSEMNMSALELEDSAMYFCASSLGQQDTQYFGPGTRLLVL.

In its sample, this clone was seen a few times. Mouse names are used for the genes. The read ends 4 residues early relative to the CDR3; the germline J gene fills the gap. Other DNA variants within this sample encode the same CDR3. This sequence joins TRBV17 and TRBJ2-7; perhaps TRBD2 as D (6 bases). The V gene's germline CDR1 is MNHDT and CDR2 YYDKIL. There are 14 residues in the CDR3. V was clipped by 2 bases and J by 0 bases, with 8 bases between them. CDR3 amino acids: CASSRSGGSYEQYF. The covered CDR3 bases are TGTGCTAGCAGTAGAAGTGGGGGCTCCTAT.

The table lists this clone with a few counts. Gene names and germline match the mouse. Coverage ceases 4 residues before the CDR3 finishes, and the germline J gene fills in the end. Other DNA sequences from this sample encode an identical CDR3 as well. The gene calls are TRBV5 and TRBJ2-7; weak D call: TRBD1 (6 bases). Per the germline V gene, CDR1 is LGHNA and CDR2 is YNLKQL (reference sequence). The CDR3 contains 12 residues. The DNA read from the CDR3 is TGTGCCAGCAGCCACAGGGGTTAT. Its protein is CASSHRGY. The whole CDR3 protein is CASSHRGYEQYF.

The sample holds a few counts of this clone. Gene and germline names: mouse. The DNA ends 4 residues before the CDR3 does, and the rest of the CDR3 is filled in from the germline J gene. The chain couples TRBV5 to TRBJ2-3; D might be TRBD2 (6 bases). The CDR3 contains 15 residues. Germline V gene sequence: CDR1 LGHNA, CDR2 YNLKQL (reference sequence). The V end was cut by 3 bases, the J end by 2 bases, with 12 bases between. CDR3 region: CASSHRLVFAETLYF. The part of the CDR3 DNA that was read is TGTGCCAGCAGCCACAGACTGGTCTTTGCAGAA.

To note about this clone: Mouse germline and gene names are used. The CDR3 end is not reached by the read, which stops 4 residues before it; the germline J gene fills it in. Distinct nucleotide sequences in the sample also encode this CDR3. The V and J genes are TRBV29 and TRBJ1-2; the match to TRBD1 covers 9 bases. Germline CDR1 is MSHET and CDR2 is SYDVDS. This CDR3 is 15 amino acids long. The V segment lost 0 bases and the J segment 2 bases; nucleotides outside the gene matches: 1. Partial CDR3 DNA: TGTGCTAGCAGTTTATCGGGGACAGGGAACTCC. It yields the protein CASSLSGTGNS. The full CDR3 sequence reads CASSLSGTGNSDYTF.

On this clone itself: Each gene name is a mouse one. Read data end 4 residues before the CDR3 end; the end is taken from the germline J gene. This rearrangement joins TRBV5 to TRBJ2-7; 11 positions match TRBD2. The germline V gene encodes CDR1 LGHNA and CDR2 YNLKQL (reference sequence). The CDR3 contains 15 residues. CDR3 sequence: CASSHPGLGVYEQYF. CDR3 bases read: TGTGCCAGCAGCCATCCGGGACTGGGGGTTTAT.

Notes on this clone: Germline and genes here are mouse. The CDR3 end lies 4 residues beyond the end of the read and is filled in from the germline J gene. The chain recombines TRBV13-1 with TRBJ2-5, with TRBD1 matching 9 bases. With V trimmed by 3 bases and J by 3 bases, 8 bases remained unmatched. CDR3 length: 16 residues. Germline V lookup: CDR1 NSHNY, CDR2 SYGAGN. The CDR3 bases that were read are TGTGCCAGCAGTGGTTCACAGGGGGCGCATCAAGAC. It translates to CASSGSQGAHQD. The entire CDR3 sequence reads CASSGSQGAHQDTQYF.

This clone came up a few times. The listed genes are named as in mouse. CDR3 DNA (partial): TGTGCCAGCAGTGTAGACTGGGGGGAGAGTGCAGAA. This gives the protein CASSVDWGESAE. The entire CDR3 protein reads CASSVDWGESAETLYF. The chain recombines TRBV13-1 with TRBJ2-3; 10 positions match TRBD2. The read falls 4 residues short of the CDR3 end, and the missing part is taken from the germline J gene. Trimming removed 3 bases from V and 0 bases from J; junction bases left unmatched: 4. CDR1 is NSHNY and CDR2 is SYGAGN in the germline V gene. The CDR3 spans 16 residues.

Concerning this clone: Any gene name here is a mouse gene name. Read sequence stops 4 residues before the CDR3 end, and the germline J gene provides the missing end. The chain uses TRBV13-1 and TRBJ2-1; maybe TRBD2 (6 bases). This CDR3 is 13 amino acids long. The germline V and J ends were trimmed by 5 bases and 3 bases, with 9 bases remaining between them. The germline CDR1 and CDR2 sequences are NSHNY and SYGAGN. CDR3 in amino acids: CASRIGGYAEQFF. CDR3 bases read: TGTGCCAGCAGGATTGGGGGCTATGCT.

On this clone: Gene and germline names: mouse. The read stops 4 residues short of the end of the CDR3; the missing end is completed from the germline J gene. The chain employs TRBV13-1 and TRBJ2-5; D gene uncertain. The CDR3 covers 12 residues. CDR1 is NSHNY and CDR2 is SYGAGN in the germline V gene. This CDR3 reads CASSDSGDTQYF. The CDR3 bases that were read are TGTGCCAGCAGTGATAGTGGAGAC.

This clone was seen more than once but under ten times. Gene names are mouse gene names. Read coverage stops 4 residues before the CDR3 terminus; the germline J gene supplies the remainder. The chain joins TRBV31 to TRBJ2-1; unclear D gene. Trimming removed 4 bases at V and 0 bases at J, with 4 bases between. Germline V gene lookup returns CDR1 GKSSPN and CDR2 SITVG. The CDR3 consists of 12 residues. This chain's CDR3 is CAWTDNYAEQFF. Partial CDR3 DNA: TGTGCCTGGACAGATAACTATGCT.

The sample holds a few counts of this clone. Gene names refer to mouse genes. The read gets to within 4 residues of the CDR3 end, and the germline J gene fills in the rest. The V gene is TRBV17, the J gene TRBJ2-1; 8 nucleotides align to TRBD2. Trimming removed 1 base from V and 5 bases from J; junction bases left unmatched: 4. The CDR3 is 15 residues long. The germline V gene has CDR1 MNHDT and CDR2 YYDKIL. The CDR3 protein is CASSRGGGRHAEQFF. CDR3 DNA, as far as it was read: TGTGCTAGCAGTAGAGGGGGGGGGCGCCATGCT.

A remark on this clone: Gene names are mouse gene names. Read coverage stops 4 residues before the CDR3 terminus; the germline J gene supplies the remainder. The sample contains more than one DNA sequence encoding this CDR3. The chain is built from TRBV5 and TRBJ2-5; TRBD1 aligns across 7 bases. The CDR3 extends over 14 amino acids. Trimming at V came to 1 base and at J to 2 bases, leaving 0 bases not matched to a gene. Germline loops: CDR1 LGHNA, CDR2 YNLKQL (reference sequence). The CDR3 DNA, read in part, is TGTGCCAGCAGCCAAGCAGGGGGCCAAGAC. This gives the protein CASSQAGGQD. The entire CDR3 sequence reads CASSQAGGQDTQYF.

This clone was seen more than once but under ten times. The gene names given are mouse names. The read is 4 residues too short to cover the CDR3 end, so that end is filled in from the germline J gene. The chain carries TRBV13-1 and TRBJ2-5; 7 bases map to TRBD2. Germline V gene sequence: CDR1 NSHNY, CDR2 SYGAGN. The junction had 4 bases not matched to a gene; V was cut back by 4 bases and J by 2 bases. The CDR3 runs to 14 residues. The CDR3 loop reads CASSHWGGQDTQYF. The CDR3 DNA, read in part, is TGTGCCAGCAGTCACTGGGGAGGCCAAGAC.

The sample holds a few counts of this clone. Here the gene names and germline are mouse. The read falls 4 residues short of the CDR3 end, and the missing part is taken from the germline J gene. This chain joins TRBV5 and TRBJ2-5; TRBD2 agrees at 10 bases. Unmatched junction bases numbered 4, after V lost 4 bases and J lost 3 bases. CDR3 length: 15 amino acids. CDR1 is LGHNA and CDR2 is YNLKQL in the germline V gene (reference sequence). Here the CDR3 reads CASSLPGLGQDTQYF. The sequenced part of the CDR3 DNA is TGTGCCAGCAGCCTCCCGGGACTGGGGCAAGAC.

This clone was counted a few times. Here the gene names and germline are mouse. Read data end 4 residues before the CDR3 end; the end is taken from the germline J gene. The chain has TRBV19 and TRBJ1-2, with D unclear. The CDR3 totals 13 residues. V lost 2 bases to trimming and J lost 2 bases, with 7 bases between them. CDR1 is FNHDT and CDR2 is SITEND in the germline V gene (reference sequence). The CDR3 spells CASSILRNSDYTF. The CDR3 bases that were read are TGTGCCAGCAGTATCCTCAGGAACTCC.

This clone has only a few counts. Genes here carry mouse names. The read is 4 residues too short to cover the CDR3 end, so that end is filled in from the germline J gene. Other nucleotide sequences from this sample produce the same CDR3. The chain joins TRBV17 to TRBJ2-1, with D perhaps matching TRBD1 (6 bases). Germline loops: CDR1 MNHDT, CDR2 YYDKIL. This CDR3 has 12 amino acids. V gave up 6 bases and J gave up 3 bases, with 6 bases separating them. The CDR3 spells CASRQGYAEQFF. CDR3 DNA, as far as it was read: TGTGCTAGCAGACAGGGCTATGCT.

This clone was observed a few times. Any gene name here is a mouse gene name. The DNA ends 4 residues before the CDR3 does, and the rest of the CDR3 is filled in from the germline J gene. The V gene is TRBV13-1, the J gene TRBJ2-1, with TRBD2 matching over 12 bases. J was trimmed by 5 bases and V by 2 bases; bases with no gene match: 2. The V gene's germline CDR1 is NSHNY and CDR2 SYGAGN. This CDR3 has 15 residues. CDR3 bases read: TGTGCCAGCAGTGAGGGACTGGGGGGAGATGCT. This gives the protein CASSEGLGGDA. The CDR3 in its entirety is CASSEGLGGDAEQFF.

The table lists this clone with many counts. Each gene name is a mouse one. The read stops 4 residues short of the end of the CDR3; the missing end is completed from the germline J gene. The gene calls are TRBV17 and TRBJ2-2, with D possibly being TRBD1 (6 bases). V lost 1 base and J lost 0, with 12 bases in between. CDR3 size: 17 residues. Germline CDR1 MNHDT, CDR2 YYDKIL. The CDR3 protein is CASSRARDNTNTGQLYF. The sequenced part of the CDR3 DNA is TGTGCTAGCAGTAGAGCAAGGGACAATACAAACACCGGG.

This clone was counted between two and nine times. Gene and germline names: mouse. The read terminates 3 residues before the CDR3 end, so the remaining end is supplied by the germline J gene. This chain connects TRBV29 to TRBJ1-6, with 7 bases matching TRBD1. TRBJ1-6 is an open reading frame whose function is uncertain. CDR3 length: 15 amino acids. Looked up from germline, CDR1 is MSHET and CDR2 is SYDVDS. Unmatched junction bases numbered 5, after V lost 6 bases and J lost 3 bases. The CDR3 here is CASSPGQFYNSPLYF. CDR3 DNA, as far as it was read: TGTGCTAGCAGCCCGGGACAGTTCTATAATTCGCCC.

This clone was seen a few times. Mouse gene names and germline throughout. The read ends 4 residues before the CDR3 terminus; that terminus is restored from the germline J gene. Other DNA sequences in this specimen translate into the identical CDR3. The V call is TRBV1, the J call TRBJ2-3; 8 positions match TRBD2. Germline lookup yields CDR1 NSQYPW and CDR2 LRSPGD (reference sequence). With 1 base clipped from V and 0 bases from J, the junction kept 3 bases outside the gene matches. This CDR3 comprises 16 residues. CDR3 DNA, as far as it was read: TGCACCTGCAGTGCAGGACTGGGGACTAGTGCAGAA. Translating gives CTCSAGLGTSAE. The entire CDR3 sequence reads CTCSAGLGTSAETLYF.